Following are 24 T cell receptor beta chains from one sample sequenced in a study of glioma-infiltrating T cells. The iRepertoire nested amplicon-rescue multiplex PCR amplified TCR alpha and beta CDR3s from RNA. Using its own MiXCR run on the multiplex PCR reads, TCRdb lists one record per CDR3 protein. Here the sample spans about 210,000 distinct CDR3 sequences, approximately 30% being singletons. The source material was glioma tissue, nonneoplastic brain tissue, or PBMCs (not recorded which). These receptors all stem from a human donor with low-grade glioma or glioblastoma, undergoing nonglioma brain surgery, or in good health (not recorded which).

In this sample, this clonotype turned up many times. The chain has TRBV15 and TRBJ2-5; 8 nucleotides agree with TRBD1. CDR3 length: 16 residues. Germline CDR1 LNHNV, CDR2 YYDKDF (reference sequence). Losses at the gene ends were 1 base for V and 5 bases for J; bases not matched to a gene: 9. Here the CDR3 reads CATSRAQGQGRETQYF. The CDR3, as DNA: TGTGCCACCAGCAGAGCCCAAGGACAGGGTAGGGAGACCCAGTACTTC.

With regard to this clonotype: This may be a read error, as it is one base from a much larger clone. The gene calls are TRBV18 and TRBJ1-5; D uncertain. Germline CDR1 reads KGHSH; CDR2 reads LQKENI. There are 15 residues in the CDR3. CDR3 sequence (DNA): TGTGACAGCTCACCAGACGGTCCTAGCAATCAGCCCCAGCATTTT. Its translation is CDSSPDGPSNQPQHF.

The table lists this clonotype with many counts. The rearrangement links TRBV28 to TRBJ2-1, with a weak D call TRBD1 (5 bases). The germline CDR1 and CDR2 sequences are MDHEN and SYDVKM. Trimming shortened V by 6 bases and J by 4 bases, and 10 bases separated the two germline ends. The CDR3 has 13 amino acids. CDR3 bases: TGTGCCAGCAGGGAGCCAGGGTACAATGAGCAGTTCTTC. It encodes CASREPGYNEQFF.

Notes on this clonotype: A junction boundary mismatches the germline segment, possibly from a read error. The chain uses TRBV6-1 and TRBJ2-1; 8 bases match TRBD1. The CDR3 spans 15 residues. Germline CDR1 reads MNHNS; CDR2 reads SASEGT. CDR3 coding DNA: TGTGCCAGCACCTTAGCCAGGGGGCAGAACAACGAGCAGTTCTTC. Amino acids: CASTLARGQNNEQFF.

There are many counts of this clonotype. V and J are TRBV12-3 or TRBV12-4 and TRBJ2-2; 8 positions agree with TRBD1. Trimming cost V 4 bases and J 1 base; bases outside gene matches: 2. The CDR3 has 15 residues. The CDR3 bases are TGTGCCAGCAGTTCCGGGACAGGGAACACCGGGGAGCTGTTTTTT. Translation gives CASSSGTGNTGELFF.

This clonotype was seen at least ten times. The chain combines TRBV20-1 with TRBJ2-3, with TRBD2 matching 11 bases. The CDR3 extends over 14 amino acids. CDR1 DFQATT and CDR2 SNEGSKA come from the germline V gene (reference sequence). J was trimmed by 3 bases and V by 4 bases; bases with no gene match: 3. The CDR3 protein is CSAIPSGRTDTQYF. The DNA for the CDR3 is TGCAGTGCTATACCTAGCGGGAGGACAGATACGCAGTATTTT.

This clonotype was detected many times. The chain couples TRBV6-5 to TRBJ2-1, with D uncertain. Trimming stripped 0 bases from V and 10 bases from J, with 19 bases between. The germline V gene has CDR1 MNHEY and CDR2 SVGAGI. The CDR3 runs 16 residues. Written as DNA, the CDR3 is TGTGCCAGCAGTTACTCCGGTCCCGAGAGGTTGGGAGAGCAGTTCTTC. Protein sequence: CASSYSGPERLGEQFF.

This clonotype showed up many times. The V call is TRBV6-1, the J call TRBJ2-5, with TRBD2 matching 8 bases. The CDR3 covers 15 residues. V trimming: 5 bases; J trimming: 5 bases; junction bases outside the gene matches: 10. CDR1 and CDR2 (germline): MNHNS, SASEGT. For the CDR3, the DNA is TGTGCCAGCAGTCCCCGGGTCAGCGGGGGCGAGACCCAGTACTTC. Protein sequence: CASSPRVSGGETQYF.

The sample holds many counts of this clonotype. This chain connects TRBV6-1 to TRBJ2-7; D gene uncertain. Germline-derived CDR1 and CDR2 are MNHNS and SASEGT. This CDR3 region has 16 residues. Between the trimmed V and J ends, which lost 7 bases and 5 bases, there was a span of 24 bases. The CDR3 sequence is CASTTRSRGARNEQYF. CDR3 sequence (DNA): TGTGCCAGCACAACCCGGTCACGTGGCGCCCGAAACGAGCAGTACTTC.

This sequence joins TRBV6-6 and TRBJ2-1; D is perhaps TRBD1 (6 bases). The CDR3 contains 14 residues. Trimming took off 6 bases at V and 7 bases at J, with 16 bases between the two ends. CDR1 and CDR2 (germline): MNHNY, SVGAGI (reference sequence). The DNA of the CDR3 is TGTGCCAGCAGCCCTGGACAGCGACAGAATGAGCAGTTCTTC. Protein sequence: CASSPGQRQNEQFF.

This clonotype was observed many times. The chain couples TRBV18 to TRBJ1-5; 9 bases align to TRBD1. CDR1 and CDR2 (germline): KGHSH, LQKENI. V was clipped by 10 bases and J by 1 base; unmatched bases: 5. The CDR3 length is 14 residues. The CDR3 protein is CATSGQGSNQPQHF. As DNA, the CDR3 is TGTGCCACTTCAGGACAGGGGAGCAATCAGCCCCAGCATTTT.

This clonotype was found many times. The V call is TRBV27, the J call TRBJ1-5; 7 nucleotides align to TRBD1. J lost 2 bases, V lost 0 bases, and 4 bases had no gene match. Germline V gene sequence: CDR1 MNHEY, CDR2 SMNVEV (reference sequence). CDR3 size: 16 residues. CDR3 loop: CASSLSSDRGNQPQHF. CDR3 DNA sequence: TGTGCCAGCAGTTTATCCAGTGACAGGGGCAATCAGCCCCAGCATTTT.

On this clonotype itself: This CDR3 fails to terminate in the conserved phenylalanine or tryptophan, so it likely reflects a read error. The V and J genes are TRBV6-1 and TRBJ2-5; no clear D. The CDR3 sequence is 13 residues long. The ends were cut back, 4 bases at V and 8 bases at J, with 14 bases in the middle. Germline V gene data show CDR1 as MNHNS and CDR2 as SASEGT. CDR3 loop: CASSVASSDTQYS. CDR3 nucleotides: TGTGCCAGCAGTGTGGCGTCGTCAGATACCCAGTACTCC.

Many counts were recorded for this clonotype. The chain couples TRBV6-2 or TRBV6-3 to TRBJ2-1; D possibly matches TRBD1 or TRBD2 (7 bases each). The CDR3 contains 15 residues. Germline CDR1 and CDR2: MNHEY and SVGEGT. V dropped 7 bases and J dropped 8 bases, with 21 bases sitting between them. The CDR3 spells CASTRGRGRSDEQFF. The DNA of the CDR3 is TGTGCCAGCACCCGAGGGAGGGGGCGATCCGATGAGCAGTTCTTC.

This clonotype was recorded at least ten times. V and J are TRBV6-1 and TRBJ2-7; the match to TRBD1 covers 8 bases. Germline CDR1 is MNHNS and CDR2 is SASEGT. Trimming cost V 6 bases and J 2 bases; bases outside gene matches: 12. The CDR3 runs 16 residues. The CDR3 region is CASSPPGQGGTYEQYF. The CDR3 DNA reads as TGTGCCAGCAGCCCCCCCGGACAGGGAGGCACCTACGAGCAGTACTTC.

At least ten counts were recorded for this clonotype. This chain joins TRBV2 and TRBJ2-1; D might be TRBD2 (6 bases). V lost 4 bases and J 4 bases, leaving 14 bases between the germline ends. CDR3 length equals 15 residues. The germline gives CDR1 SNHLY, CDR2 FYNNEI. CDR3 in amino acids: CASSGDPGGYNEQFF. The CDR3 DNA sequence: TGTGCCAGCAGTGGGGACCCCGGGGGTTACAATGAGCAGTTCTTC.

This clonotype was recorded many times. This chain links TRBV4-1 with TRBJ2-3; possible D gene TRBD2, 6 bases. Per germline, CDR1 MGHRA and CDR2 YSYEKL. This CDR3 is built from 16 residues. Trimming took 3 bases from V and 3 from J, leaving 16 bases between them. CDR3 protein: CASSHDPGTLTDTQYF. CDR3 nucleotide sequence: TGCGCCAGCAGCCACGATCCCGGGACTCTGACAGATACGCAGTATTTT.

This clonotype was counted at least ten times. The chain couples TRBV7-6 to TRBJ1-6; maybe TRBD1 (5 bases). The germline V and J ends were trimmed by 2 bases and 7 bases, with 15 bases remaining between them. Germline values: CDR1 SGHVS, CDR2 FNYEAQ. CDR3 length: 16 residues. The CDR3 here is CASSLSPGSQNSPLHF. Written as DNA, the CDR3 is TGTGCCAGCAGCTTATCCCCAGGGAGCCAGAATTCACCCCTCCACTTT.

Many counts were recorded for this clonotype. V gene TRBV9 combines with J gene TRBJ2-3; perhaps TRBD2 as D (5 bases). CDR3 size: 14 residues. Trimming removed 2 bases from V and 2 bases from J, with 9 bases in between. Germline lookup yields CDR1 SGDLS and CDR2 YYNGEE. The CDR3 is CASSVTGYTDTQYF. The CDR3, as DNA: TGTGCCAGCAGCGTTACGGGATACACAGATACGCAGTATTTT.

This clonotype was recorded at least ten times. The V and J genes are TRBV15 and TRBJ1-3; D is possibly TRBD1 (5 bases). The CDR3 consists of 15 residues. Per the germline V gene, CDR1 is LNHNV and CDR2 is YYDKDF (reference sequence). Between the trimmed V and J ends, which lost 2 bases and 3 bases, there was a span of 11 bases. CDR3: CATSRRRDGGNTIYF. The CDR3 DNA reads TGTGCCACCAGCAGACGGCGGGACGGTGGAAACACCATATATTTT. The entire variable domain, with the rest obtained from reference TRBV15 and TRBJ1-3, is as follows: DAMVIQNPRYQVTQFGKPVTLSCSQTLNHNVMYWYQQKSSQAPKLLFHYYDKDFNNEADTPDNFQSRRPNTSFCFLDIRSPGLGDTAMYLCATSRRRDGGNTIYFGEGSWLTVV.

Concerning this clonotype itself: A much larger clone lies one base from this, so it may be a read error. V usage is TRBV19 and J usage is TRBJ1-5, with D hard to call. Germline loops: CDR1 LNHDA, CDR2 SQIVND (reference sequence). The CDR3 extends over 15 amino acids. The V end was cut by 7 bases, the J end by 4 bases, with 17 bases between. CDR3 loop: CASTLELHRNQPQHF. In nucleotides, the CDR3 is TGTGCCAGTACCCTTGAGCTCCATAGAAATCAGCCCCAGCATTTT.

In the case of this clonotype: This may be a read error, as it is one base from a much larger clone. V gene TRBV20-1 combines with J gene TRBJ2-7; TRBD2 is a possible D gene (5 bases). The V and J ends lost 0 bases and 7 bases respectively, with 19 bases between them. Per germline, CDR1 DFQATT and CDR2 SNEGSKA (reference sequence). This CDR3 comprises 15 residues. The CDR3 reads CSARDLGSSYNEQYF. CDR3 nucleotides: TGCAGTGCTAGAGATCTAGGGAGCTCCTACAATGAGCAGTACTTC.

This clonotype occurred once. Possible read error: a much larger clone is one base away. The chain is built from TRBV5-1 and TRBJ2-3, with 11 positions matching TRBD2. CDR3 length: 17 residues. The germline V gene has CDR1 SGHRS and CDR2 YFSETQ. CDR3 sequence (DNA): TGCGCCAGCAGCTTGGTCCCGACTAGCGGGAACACATATACGCAGTATTTT. As protein: CASSLVPTSGNTYTQYF. The full variable domain, in which reference TRBV5-1 and TRBJ2-3 provide the parts outside the CDR3, is KAGVTQTPRYLIKTRGQQVTLSCSPISGHRSVSWYQQTPGQGLQFLFEYFSETQRNKGNFPGRFSGRQFSNSRSEMNVSTLELGDSALYLCASSLVPTSGNTYTQYFGPGTRLTVL.

There are many counts of this clonotype. The J gene is TRBJ2-1, the V gene TRBV15; D is perhaps TRBD1 or TRBD2 (8 bases each). Germline lookup yields CDR1 LNHNV and CDR2 YYDKDF (reference sequence). The V end was cut by 0 bases, the J end by 5 bases, with 26 bases between. CDR3 length equals 20 residues. The CDR3 sequence is CATSRDPRGRSGSIDNEQFF. The CDR3 DNA is TGTGCCACCAGCAGAGATCCCAGGGGGCGCAGCGGGAGCATCGACAATGAGCAGTTCTTC.